The clone carrying this T cell receptor (beta chain) was counted only a few times. Its specificity is unknown. The same CDR3 is also encoded by other DNA sequences in this sample. These data belong to a study of T cell responses to AZD1222 COVID-19 vaccine. Findings of the study overall: Just 6 or 7 people given AZD1222 tested seropositive at baseline. Possibly, clonal diversity was underestimated; donors were largely white British and included more females.

Here immunoSEQ multiplex PCR was the method, and the copy in TCRdb shows in-frame clones only, minus some. The table lists 100,000 to 150,000 clones, 88% of them singletons. This sequence originates from an adult who received the AZD1222 COVID-19 vaccine. The sample was peripheral blood, taken 28 days after the second AZD1222 dose.

CDR3 sequence (DNA): TGTGCCAGCAGCTTAGCCCCGGGGATGAATTCACCCCTCCACTTT. This translates into CASSLAPGMNSPLHF. The rearrangement links TRBV11-2 to TRBJ1-6; D gene unclear. Germline CDR1 SGHAT, CDR2 FQNNGV. The CDR3 sequence is 15 residues long. Trimming left V 1 base short and J 7 bases short, with 11 bases between.